Given below is one T cell receptor beta chain in context. Losses at the gene ends were 11 bases for V and 3 bases for J; bases not matched to a gene: 14. Germline CDR1 and CDR2: MGHRA and YSYEKL. The CDR3 covers 15 residues. CD4+CD45RO+CD25- cells were isolated as memory CD4+ T cells. TCRdb passed the 5' RACE reads through MiXCR, listing each CDR3 protein once. The table shows about 32,000 distinct CDR3 sequences, with roughly a quarter occurring only once. What was sequenced was memory CD4+ T cells sorted from blood. Subset: memory CD4+ T cells, CD4+CD45RO+CD25-. The chain has TRBV4-1 and TRBJ1-1; 8 bases fit TRBD1. The origin of this receptor is a female donor with breast cancer. The CDR3 loop reads CASNDRGGKYTEAFF. The CDR3 DNA reads TGCGCCTCCAATGACAGGGGTGGAAAGTACACTGAAGCTTTCTTT.